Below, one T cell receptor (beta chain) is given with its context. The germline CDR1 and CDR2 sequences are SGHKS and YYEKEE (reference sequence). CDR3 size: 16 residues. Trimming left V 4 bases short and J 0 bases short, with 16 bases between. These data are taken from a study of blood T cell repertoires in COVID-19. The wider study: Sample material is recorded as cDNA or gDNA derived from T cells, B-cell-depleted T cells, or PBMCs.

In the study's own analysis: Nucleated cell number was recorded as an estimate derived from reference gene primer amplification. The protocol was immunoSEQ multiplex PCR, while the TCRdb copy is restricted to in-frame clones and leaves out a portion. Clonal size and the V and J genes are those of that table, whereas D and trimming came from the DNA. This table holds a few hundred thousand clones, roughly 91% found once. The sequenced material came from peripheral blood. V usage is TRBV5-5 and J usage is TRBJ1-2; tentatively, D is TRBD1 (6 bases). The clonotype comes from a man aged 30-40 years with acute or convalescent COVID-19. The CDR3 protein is CASSRRPDSSNYGYTF. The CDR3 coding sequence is TGTGCCAGCAGCCGGCGGCCGGACAGCTCTAACTATGGCTACACCTTC.